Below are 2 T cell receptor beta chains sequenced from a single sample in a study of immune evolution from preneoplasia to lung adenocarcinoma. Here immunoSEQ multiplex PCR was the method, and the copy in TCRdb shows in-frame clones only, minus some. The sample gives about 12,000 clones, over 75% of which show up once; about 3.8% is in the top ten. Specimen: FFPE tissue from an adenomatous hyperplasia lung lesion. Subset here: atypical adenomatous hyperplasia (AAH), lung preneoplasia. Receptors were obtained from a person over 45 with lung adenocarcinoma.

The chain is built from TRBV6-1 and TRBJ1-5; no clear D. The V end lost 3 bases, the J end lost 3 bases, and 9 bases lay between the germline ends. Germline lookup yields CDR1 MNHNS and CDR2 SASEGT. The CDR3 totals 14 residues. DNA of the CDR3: TGTGCCAGCAGTGACCGGTGGAACAATCAGCCCCAGCATTTT. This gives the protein CASSDRWNNQPQHF.

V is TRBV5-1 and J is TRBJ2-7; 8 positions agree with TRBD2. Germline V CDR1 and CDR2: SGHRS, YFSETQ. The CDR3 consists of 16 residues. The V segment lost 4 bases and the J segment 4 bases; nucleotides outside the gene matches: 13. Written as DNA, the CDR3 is TGCGCCAGCAGCCCAAGGACCAGCGGGAGTCGGTACGAGCAGTACTTC. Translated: CASSPRTSGSRYEQYF.